These 30 T cell receptor beta chains originate from one sample sequenced in a study of CD8 T cells in ankylosing spondylitis. TCRdb itself ran the 5' RACE reads through MiXCR, one entry per CDR3 protein. The sample lists roughly 130,000 distinct CDR3 sequences, over 6.5% occurring once. Sequencing used blood, either unsorted or a sorted T cell fraction (not recorded which). The receptors were sampled from a male donor with ankylosing spondylitis or in good health (not recorded which).

This clonotype was counted many times. The chain uses TRBV19 and TRBJ2-5, with a possible D match to TRBD2 (6 bases). Germline V lookup: CDR1 LNHDA, CDR2 SQIVND (reference sequence). V shed 4 bases and J shed 2 bases, with 14 bases lying between them. This CDR3 has 15 amino acids. CDR3: CASSRLVRLQETQYF. The CDR3 DNA is TGTGCCAGTAGTAGACTAGTTCGTTTACAAGAGACCCAGTACTTC.

In this sample, this clonotype turned up many times. The J gene is TRBJ2-5, the V gene TRBV29-1, with 11 bases that match TRBD2. After removal of 7 bases from V and 5 bases from J, the junction contained 9 bases not matched to a gene. The CDR3 runs 14 residues. Germline values: CDR1 SQVTM, CDR2 ANQGSEA. The CDR3 nucleotides are TGCAGCGCCGGACTAGCGGGTTACGGGGAGACCCAGTACTTC. Amino acid sequence: CSAGLAGYGETQYF.

This clonotype has at least ten counts. The V and J genes are TRBV9 and TRBJ1-4, with a weak D call TRBD1 (5 bases). The CDR3 spans 13 residues. Germline-derived CDR1 and CDR2 are SGDLS and YYNGEE. The V and J ends lost 4 bases and 8 bases respectively, with 12 bases between them. The CDR3: CASSPGRAEKLFF. CDR3 nucleotide sequence: TGTGCCAGCAGCCCGGGGCGTGCAGAAAAACTGTTTTTT.

The chain employs TRBV5-1 and TRBJ2-1, with D unresolved. Trimming shortened V by 0 bases and J by 6 bases, and 7 bases separated the two germline ends. Germline CDR1 and CDR2: SGHRS and YFSETQ. The CDR3 is 13 amino acids. CDR3 sequence: CASSLGGPNEQFF. CDR3 sequence (DNA): TGCGCCAGCAGCTTGGGGGGTCCCAATGAGCAGTTCTTC.

This clonotype has ten or more counts. The V call is TRBV30, the J call TRBJ1-5; D not resolved. The ends were cut back, 1 base at V and 5 bases at J, with 15 bases in the middle. In germline, CDR1 is GTSNPN, CDR2 SVGIG (reference sequence). The CDR3 has 15 amino acids. Here the CDR3 reads CAWSATLGGDQPQHF. CDR3 sequence (DNA): TGTGCCTGGAGTGCAACGTTGGGAGGAGATCAGCCCCAGCATTTT. The full variable domain, in which reference TRBV30 and TRBJ1-5 provide the parts outside the CDR3, is SQTIHQWPATLVQPVGSPLSLECTVEGTSNPNLYWYRQAAGRGLQLLFYSVGIGQISSEVPQNLSASRPQDRQFILSSKKLLLSDSGFYLCAWSATLGGDQPQHFGDGTRLSIL.

In this sample, this clonotype turned up a few times. This chain joins TRBV7-3 and TRBJ2-6; weak D call: TRBD1 (6 bases). The germline V and J ends were trimmed by 8 bases and 9 bases, with 17 bases remaining between them. This CDR3 region has 14 residues. CDR1 and CDR2 from the germline V gene are SGHTA and FQGTGA. The CDR3 coding sequence is TGTGCCAGCGGGAATCCCGGACAGCACAACGTCCTGACTTTC. Protein: CASGNPGQHNVLTF. Full variable domain (missing parts from reference TRBV7-3 and TRBJ2-6): GAGVSQTPSNKVTEKGKYVELRCDPISGHTALYWYRQSLGQGPEFLIYFQGTGAADDSGLPNDRFFAVRPEGSVSTLKIQRTERGDSAVYLCASGNPGQHNVLTFGAGSRLTVL.

This clonotype was found many times. V usage is TRBV4-1 and J usage is TRBJ1-2; 8 bases map to TRBD1. Per the germline V gene, CDR1 is MGHRA and CDR2 is YSYEKL. V shed 4 bases, J shed 4 bases, and the junction held 8 bases outside the gene matches. The CDR3 extends over 15 amino acids. CDR3 sequence reads: CASSPGLTGVYGYTF. The CDR3 nucleotides are TGCGCCAGCAGCCCGGGCTTGACAGGGGTCTATGGCTACACCTTC.

This clonotype occurred many times. J is TRBJ2-7 and V is TRBV5-1, with 7 bases identical to TRBD2. The CDR3 sequence is 15 residues long. The germline V gene encodes CDR1 SGHRS and CDR2 YFSETQ. Trimming took 2 bases from V and 3 from J; bases not matched to a gene: 8. CDR3 amino acids: CASSFGLAAYYEQYF. In nucleotides, the CDR3 is TGCGCCAGCAGCTTTGGGCTAGCGGCTTACTACGAGCAGTACTTC.

This clonotype appeared many times. The chain combines TRBV28 with TRBJ2-5; D could derive from TRBD1 or TRBD2 (5 bases each). The CDR3 extends over 10 amino acids. Per germline, CDR1 MDHEN and CDR2 SYDVKM. Trimming removed 10 bases at V and 5 bases at J, with 8 bases between. The CDR3 sequence: CATRGETQYF. Here the CDR3 DNA reads TGTGCCACGAGGGGCGAGACCCAGTACTTC. Filled out from reference TRBV28 and TRBJ2-5, the complete variable domain reads DVKVTQSSRYLVKRTGEKVFLECVQDMDHENMFWYRQDPGLGLRLIYFSYDVKMKEKGDIPEGYSVSREKKERFSLILESASTNQTSMYLCATRGETQYFGPGTRLLVL.

This clonotype was observed many times. This chain uses TRBV7-9 with TRBJ1-5, with a tentative D call TRBD1 (5 bases). This CDR3 comprises 16 residues. The germline gives CDR1 SEHNR, CDR2 FQNEAQ (reference sequence). Deletions cut 1 base from V and 7 bases from J, with 17 bases between. Here the CDR3 reads CASSLEGSRGGQPQHF. In nucleotides, the CDR3 is TGTGCCAGCAGCTTAGAAGGTTCGCGGGGCGGACAGCCCCAGCATTTT.

There are many counts of this clonotype. This chain connects TRBV24-1 to TRBJ2-2; tentatively, D is TRBD2 (5 bases). Germline CDR1 and CDR2: KGHDR and SFDVKD. The CDR3 has 12 residues. Trimming shortened V by 3 bases and J by 10 bases, and 8 bases separated the two germline ends. The CDR3: CATSDEGEELFF. CDR3 nucleotide sequence: TGTGCCACCAGTGATGAGGGAGAGGAGCTGTTTTTT.

Regarding this clonotype: A much larger clone is a single base away; this may be a read error. CDR3 in DNA: TGCGCCAGCAGCAGCGGACAGAACGCTGAAGCTTTCTTT. Amino acid sequence: CASSSGQNAEAFF. V and J are TRBV5-1 and TRBJ1-1, with D perhaps TRBD1 (6 bases). CDR1 is SGHRS, CDR2 YFSETQ, per germline. The CDR3 has 13 amino acids.

In this sample, this clonotype turned up many times. This rearrangement joins TRBV18 to TRBJ1-6; 8 positions match TRBD1. Looked up from germline, CDR1 is KGHSH and CDR2 is LQKENI. V shed 2 bases, J shed 5 bases, and the junction held 5 bases outside the gene matches. This CDR3 has 16 amino acids. The CDR3 DNA reads as TGTGCCAGCTCACCAGTACAGGGGGAGAATAATTCACCCCTCCACTTT. Translating gives CASSPVQGENNSPLHF. Full variable domain (rest looked up from reference TRBV18 and TRBJ1-6): NAGVMQNPRHLVRRRGQEARLRCSPMKGHSHVYWYRQLPEEGLKFMVYLQKENIIDESGMPKERFSAEFPKEGPSILRIQQVVRGDSAAYFCASSPVQGENNSPLHFGNGTRLTVT.

This clonotype was counted many times. The chain uses TRBV10-3 and TRBJ2-1; TRBD1 agrees at 9 bases. The germline V gene encodes CDR1 ENHRY and CDR2 SYGVKD. The CDR3 totals 18 residues. Trimming took 6 bases from V and 5 from J; bases not matched to a gene: 17. CDR3 amino acids: CAISRTGTGILGNNEQFF. Written as DNA, the CDR3 is TGTGCCATCAGCCGAACCGGGACAGGGATCCTCGGAAACAATGAGCAGTTCTTC.

This clonotype was seen more than once but under ten times. The CDR3 DNA sequence: TGTGCCAGCCGGGACACTCTTAACAATGAGCAGTTCTTC. Its translation is CASRDTLNNEQFF. V gene TRBV14 combines with J gene TRBJ2-1, with D perhaps matching TRBD1 (6 bases). The CDR3 contains 13 residues. V was trimmed by 8 bases and J by 5 bases, leaving 13 bases between them. Germline assignment: CDR1 SGHDN and CDR2 FVKESK.

There are many counts of this clonotype. The chain has TRBV24-1 and TRBJ2-1; D possibly corresponds to TRBD1 (5 bases). The CDR3 has 15 residues. The germline V gene encodes CDR1 KGHDR and CDR2 SFDVKD. V lost 2 bases and J lost 0, with 7 bases in between. CDR3 amino acids: CATSDWQGSYNEQFF. CDR3 bases: TGTGCCACCAGTGATTGGCAGGGCTCCTACAATGAGCAGTTCTTC.

This clonotype was seen repeatedly, ten times or more. This sequence joins TRBV20-1 and TRBJ1-1, with 11 nucleotides matching TRBD1. Germline CDR1 reads DFQATT; CDR2 reads SNEGSKA (reference sequence). The CDR3 covers 14 residues. V gave up 5 bases and J gave up 2 bases; unmatched junction bases: 4. The CDR3 loop reads CSAGQGALNTEAFF. Written as DNA, the CDR3 is TGCAGTGCTGGACAGGGGGCTCTTAACACTGAAGCTTTCTTT.

This clonotype was seen ten or more times. The CDR3 bases are TGTGCCAGCAGCCCTCGGGTAGCGGGATTTTCTCGGATAGAGTCCTACAATGAGCAGTTCTTC. Protein: CASSPRVAGFSRIESYNEQFF. The V call is TRBV7-2, the J call TRBJ2-1; the match to TRBD2 covers 8 bases. Germline loops: CDR1 SGHTA, CDR2 FQGNSA. The CDR3 spans 21 residues. Trimming removed 5 bases from V and 1 base from J; junction bases left unmatched: 22.

This clonotype has a count of ten or more. The chain links TRBV12-3 or TRBV12-4 to TRBJ2-1; 13 bases line up with TRBD2. The J segment lost 15 bases and the V segment lost 1 base, leaving 0 bases of the junction unmatched. The CDR3 runs to 12 residues. In DNA form, the CDR3 reads TGTGCCAGCAGTTTAGGACTAGCGGGGGGGTTCTTC. It is translated as CASSLGLAGGFF.

This clonotype was recorded many times. The chain uses TRBV29-1 and TRBJ1-6, with D unclear. CDR1 is SQVTM, CDR2 ANQGSEA, per germline. Trimming pared 4 bases from V and 7 bases from J, leaving 11 bases between. The length of the CDR3 is 13 residues. CDR3 residues: CSVAAAVNSPLHF. Here the CDR3 DNA reads TGCAGCGTTGCGGCGGCCGTGAATTCACCCCTCCACTTT.

This clonotype was counted at least ten times. The chain couples TRBV29-1 to TRBJ2-2, with D possibly being TRBD2 (5 bases). CDR3 length: 13 amino acids. Deletions cut 3 bases from V and 7 bases from J, with 12 bases between. CDR1 and CDR2 from the germline V gene are SQVTM and ANQGSEA. The CDR3 protein is CSVETGWGGELFF. For the CDR3, the DNA is TGCAGCGTTGAGACGGGATGGGGCGGGGAGCTGTTTTTT.

This clonotype has a count of ten or more. V is TRBV5-1 and J is TRBJ1-1, with D possibly being TRBD1 (5 bases). The V end was cut by 0 bases, the J end by 3 bases, with 15 bases between. The CDR3 is 16 residues long. From germline, CDR1 is SGHRS and CDR2 YFSETQ. The DNA of the CDR3 is TGCGCCAGCAGCTTGGCTCCAGGGCGTATGGACACTGAAGCTTTCTTT. Translating gives CASSLAPGRMDTEAFF.

This clonotype was seen many times. This sequence joins TRBV3-1 and TRBJ2-3; D is undetermined. There are 15 residues in the CDR3. Between the trimmed V and J ends, which lost 5 bases and 2 bases, there was a span of 14 bases. Germline CDR1 is LGHDT and CDR2 is YNNKEL (reference sequence). CDR3 protein: CASSSLGSFTDTQYF. DNA of the CDR3: TGTGCCAGCAGCTCACTTGGATCATTCACAGATACGCAGTATTTT.

This clonotype occurred many times. The chain employs TRBV15 and TRBJ2-2; D may be TRBD2 (6 bases). The CDR3 spans 14 residues. Germline V gene data show CDR1 as LNHNV and CDR2 as YYDKDF (reference sequence). V was trimmed by 1 base and J by 7 bases, leaving 10 bases between them. CDR3 region: CATSRGGTFGELFF. The CDR3 region has the DNA TGTGCCACCAGCAGAGGCGGGACGTTCGGGGAGCTGTTTTTT.

The sample holds many counts of this clonotype. This chain links TRBV5-1 with TRBJ2-5; 14 bases agree with TRBD2. Germline values: CDR1 SGHRS, CDR2 YFSETQ. The CDR3 length is 17 residues. The V and J ends lost 4 bases and 2 bases, in that order; junction bases with no gene match: 7. CDR3 residues: CASSLGTSGGLQETQYF. The CDR3 DNA reads TGCGCCAGCAGCCTGGGGACTAGCGGGGGCCTTCAAGAGACCCAGTACTTC.

The table lists this clonotype with many counts. This chain links TRBV5-5 with TRBJ1-4; D may be TRBD1 (5 bases). V dropped 0 bases and J dropped 8 bases, with 17 bases sitting between them. The CDR3 extends over 16 amino acids. The germline V gene has CDR1 SGHKS and CDR2 YYEKEE (reference sequence). CDR3 region: CASSLEGTGQSEKLFF. As DNA, the CDR3 is TGTGCCAGCAGCTTGGAGGGCACAGGCCAAAGCGAAAAACTGTTTTTT.

This clonotype was picked up many times. The chain joins TRBV13 to TRBJ2-7; 11 bases are shared with TRBD2. The CDR3 is 15 residues long. The V segment lost 3 bases and the J segment 1 base; nucleotides outside the gene matches: 2. Germline V gene data show CDR1 as PRHDT and CDR2 as FYEKMQ (reference sequence). CDR3 sequence (DNA): TGTGCCAGCAGCTTGGGACTAGCGGATTCCTACGAGCAGTACTTC. It is translated as CASSLGLADSYEQYF.

This chain connects TRBV18 to TRBJ2-1, with TRBD1 matching over 9 bases. Germline trimming cut 4 bases from V and 7 bases from J; bases unmatched to any gene: 8. This CDR3 comprises 15 residues. From germline, CDR1 is KGHSH and CDR2 LQKENI. The CDR3 loop is CASSRRDREGNEQFF. CDR3 coding DNA: TGTGCCAGCTCACGAAGGGACAGGGAGGGGAATGAGCAGTTCTTC. Using reference TRBV18 and TRBJ2-1 for the parts outside the CDR3, the full variable domain is NAGVMQNPRHLVRRRGQEARLRCSPMKGHSHVYWYRQLPEEGLKFMVYLQKENIIDESGMPKERFSAEFPKEGPSILRIQQVVRGDSAAYFCASSRRDREGNEQFFGPGTRLTVL.

This clonotype was counted at least ten times. The chain carries TRBV6-1 and TRBJ1-5; perhaps TRBD1 as D (5 bases). Germline-derived CDR1 and CDR2 are MNHNS and SASEGT. CDR3 length: 15 residues. The V gene lost 2 bases and the J gene lost 6 bases, with 14 bases spanning the gap. CDR3 nucleotide sequence: TGTGCCAGCAGTGAAAGACTGGGGCTAAGTCAGCCCCAGCATTTT. This encodes CASSERLGLSQPQHF.

Many counts were recorded for this clonotype. The rearrangement uses TRBV5-1 and TRBJ1-1; no definite D call. V was shortened by 3 bases and J by 6 bases, with 18 bases between the two germline ends. CDR1 is SGHRS and CDR2 is YFSETQ in the germline V gene. CDR3 length equals 15 residues. The CDR3 loop reads CASSSRVSEGAEAFF. As DNA, the CDR3 is TGCGCCAGCAGCTCTAGGGTCTCGGAAGGCGCTGAAGCTTTCTTT.